The text below deals with one T cell receptor beta chain. Produced via immunoSEQ multiplex PCR; TCRdb's table is partial and in-frame only. The data show 10,000 to 15,000 clones, with 73% seen just once and about 15% held by the top ten. The data were taken from a study of ipilimumab plus nivolumab after autologous stem cell transplantation. Study summary: The DLBCL group included primary refractory and relapsed cases.

V gave up 6 bases and J gave up 5 bases; unmatched junction bases: 1. This CDR3 has 14 amino acids. Germline CDR1 is SGHDN and CDR2 is FVKESK. Starting 14 to 28 days after autologous transplant, ipilimumab 1 mg/kg was given. Through week 26, nivolumab 3 mg/kg IV was given weeks 1, 4, 7, 10, then biweekly. Sequences were derived from PBMCs, sampled in a trial of ipilimumab plus nivolumab as post-transplant consolidation. This TCR was recovered from a male donor with diffuse large B-cell lymphoma. The rearrangement links TRBV14 to TRBJ1-6, with TRBD1 identical over 10 bases. CDR3 sequence: CASRGTGDNSPLHF. The CDR3 bases are TGTGCCAGCAGGGGGACAGGGGATAATTCACCCCTCCACTTT.